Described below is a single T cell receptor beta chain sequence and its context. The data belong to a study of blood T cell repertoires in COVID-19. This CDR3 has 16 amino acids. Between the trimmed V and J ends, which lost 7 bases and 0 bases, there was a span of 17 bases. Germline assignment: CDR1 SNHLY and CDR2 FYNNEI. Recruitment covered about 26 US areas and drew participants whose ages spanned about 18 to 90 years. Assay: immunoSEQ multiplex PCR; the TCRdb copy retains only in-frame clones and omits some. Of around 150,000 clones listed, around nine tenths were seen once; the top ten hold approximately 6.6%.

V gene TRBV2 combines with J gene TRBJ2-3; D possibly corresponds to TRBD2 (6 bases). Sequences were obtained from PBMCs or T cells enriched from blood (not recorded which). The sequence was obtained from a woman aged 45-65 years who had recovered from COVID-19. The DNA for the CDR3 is TGTGCCAGCACCCCCAGACTAGAAGGGAGCACAGATACGCAGTATTTT. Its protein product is CASTPRLEGSTDTQYF.